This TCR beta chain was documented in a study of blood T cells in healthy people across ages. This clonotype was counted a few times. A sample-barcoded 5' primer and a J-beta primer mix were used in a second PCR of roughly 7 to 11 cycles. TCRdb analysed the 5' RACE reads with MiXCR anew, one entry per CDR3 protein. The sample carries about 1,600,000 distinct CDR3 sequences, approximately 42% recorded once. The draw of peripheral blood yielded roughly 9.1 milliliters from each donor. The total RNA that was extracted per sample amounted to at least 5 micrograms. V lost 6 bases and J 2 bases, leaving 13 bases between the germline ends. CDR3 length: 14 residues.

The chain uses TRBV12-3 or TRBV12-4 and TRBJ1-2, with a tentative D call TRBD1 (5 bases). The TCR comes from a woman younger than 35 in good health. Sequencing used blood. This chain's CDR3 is CASRGPSYNYGYTF. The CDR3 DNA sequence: TGTGCCAGCAGGGGACCTTCCTACAACTATGGCTACACCTTC.